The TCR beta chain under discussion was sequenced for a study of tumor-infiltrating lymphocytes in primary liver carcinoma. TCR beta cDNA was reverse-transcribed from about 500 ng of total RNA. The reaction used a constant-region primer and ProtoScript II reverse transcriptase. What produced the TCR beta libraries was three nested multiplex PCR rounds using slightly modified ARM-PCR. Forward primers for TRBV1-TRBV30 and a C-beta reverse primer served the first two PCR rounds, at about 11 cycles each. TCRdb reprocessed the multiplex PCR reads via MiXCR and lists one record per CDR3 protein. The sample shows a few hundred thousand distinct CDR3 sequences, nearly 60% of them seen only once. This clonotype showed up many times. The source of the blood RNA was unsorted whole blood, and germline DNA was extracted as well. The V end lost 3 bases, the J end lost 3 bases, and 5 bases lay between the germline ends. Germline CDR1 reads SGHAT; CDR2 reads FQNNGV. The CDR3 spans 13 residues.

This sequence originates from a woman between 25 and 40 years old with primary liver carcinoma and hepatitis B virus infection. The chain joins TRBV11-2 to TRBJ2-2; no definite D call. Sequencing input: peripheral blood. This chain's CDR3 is CASSFKYTGELFF. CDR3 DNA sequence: TGTGCCAGCAGCTTCAAGTACACCGGGGAGCTGTTTTTT.